A single sample gave rise to the 20 T cell receptor beta chains below, sequenced in a study of tumor-infiltrating lymphocytes in primary liver carcinoma. The study co-extracted DNA and RNA from about 20-30 mg of unsorted bulk tissue. Researchers generated TCR beta cDNA from around 510 ng of total RNA, relying on a constant-region primer. ARM-PCR was slightly modified, and three nested multiplex PCR rounds with it gave rise to the TCR beta libraries. For around 11 cycles apiece, the opening two PCR rounds ran with TRBV1-TRBV30 forward primers and a C-beta reverse primer. TCRdb passed the multiplex PCR reads through MiXCR, listing each CDR3 protein once. The sample has about 64,000 distinct CDR3 sequences; about 71% are singletons. The material sequenced was liver tumor tissue from sampling region 4. As for subset: tumor region T4, right-lateral pole. The receptors derive from a man in his forties with primary liver carcinoma and hepatitis B virus infection.

The chain's CDR3 is CASSCSKDRPSYEQYF. The CDR3 DNA reads TGTGCCAGCAGTTGCTCCAAAGACAGGCCCTCCTACGAGCAGTACTTC. The chain has TRBV6-5 and TRBJ2-7; D is perhaps TRBD1 (6 bases). Trimming left V 4 bases short and J 0 bases short, with 16 bases between. The CDR3 has 16 amino acids. Looked up from germline, CDR1 is MNHEY and CDR2 is SVGAGI.

This sequence joins TRBV6-1 and TRBJ2-3; D unclear. Trimming took 11 bases from V and 6 from J, leaving 21 bases between them. CDR1 and CDR2 (germline): MNHNS, SASEGT. The CDR3 consists of 14 residues. CDR3 loop: CACILGPLGDTQYF. As DNA, the CDR3 is TGTGCCTGCATTCTTGGGCCTTTGGGGGATACGCAGTATTTT.

The sample holds a few counts of this clonotype. The junction departs from germline at one end; a sequencing error may be responsible. The chain recombines TRBV5-1 with TRBJ2-2; D might be TRBD1 (5 bases). The CDR3 contains 16 residues. Germline loops: CDR1 SGHRS, CDR2 YFSETQ. CDR3 in amino acids: CTSSLHHRRNTGELFF. CDR3 coding DNA: TGCACCAGCAGCTTACATCACAGGAGGAACACCGGGGAGCTGTTTTTT.

Worth noting for this clonotype: The junction shows a germline mismatch at one end, possibly a read error. The chain uses TRBV29-1 and TRBJ2-1; the match to TRBD2 covers 12 bases. The CDR3 has 13 residues. CDR1 and CDR2 (germline): SQVTM, ANQGSEA. This CDR3 reads CSGTSGKLFEEFF. The CDR3 DNA reads TGCAGCGGGACTAGCGGGAAGCTCTTTGAGGAGTTCTTC.

The chain couples TRBV12-3 or TRBV12-4 to TRBJ1-2, with TRBD1 as a possible D gene (6 bases). The CDR3 runs 17 residues. Trimming left V 6 bases short and J 0 bases short, with 20 bases between. CDR3 residues: CASRSTIWDTTNYGYTF. CDR3 DNA sequence: TGTGCCAGCAGGAGCACTATTTGGGACACAACTAACTATGGCTACACCTTC.

Points on this clonotype: A read error may produce the germline difference seen at one junction end. The rearrangement links TRBV5-4 to TRBJ2-3, with a weak D call TRBD2 (5 bases). This CDR3 spans 16 amino acids. Germline assignment: CDR1 SGHNT and CDR2 YYREEE (reference sequence). CDR3 loop: CASNLGGGWARDTQYF. CDR3 coding DNA: TGTGCCAGCAACTTGGGCGGCGGGTGGGCACGAGATACGCAGTATTTT.

A remark on this clonotype: An end of the junction does not agree with germline; a read error may underlie this. This chain's CDR3 is CASSGSLDIGGKQCF. The CDR3 nucleotides read TGTGCCAGCAGTGGGAGTCTGGATATAGGAGGGAAGCAGTGCTTC. The chain joins TRBV6-1 to TRBJ2-7, with D perhaps TRBD2 (6 bases). Germline V gene lookup returns CDR1 MNHNS and CDR2 SASEGT. This CDR3 is built from 15 residues.

This clonotype was counted only a few times. The chain has TRBV6-2 or TRBV6-3 and TRBJ2-1, with 7 nucleotides matching TRBD2. This CDR3 region has 15 residues. J gave up 6 bases and V 2 bases, and 7 bases lay outside the gene matches. Germline V gene sequence: CDR1 MNHEY, CDR2 SVGEGT. The CDR3 DNA follows: TGTGCCAGCAGTTACACGGCGGGAGACCTCAATGAGCAGTTCTTC. This translates into CASSYTAGDLNEQFF.

The CDR3 bases are TGTGCCAGCGGACTCCCTCCGGCGGGAGAAGGGGAGCAGTACTTC. Translated, it gives CASGLPPAGEGEQYF. The rearrangement uses TRBV28 and TRBJ2-7; 7 bases align to TRBD2. From germline, CDR1 is MDHEN and CDR2 SYDVKM. Trimming took 8 bases from V and 7 from J; bases not matched to a gene: 17. The length of the CDR3 is 15 residues. Full variable domain (outside the CDR3, taken from reference TRBV28 and TRBJ2-7): DVKVTQSSRYLVKRTGEKVFLECVQDMDHENMFWYRQDPGLGLRLIYFSYDVKMKEKGDIPEGYSVSREKKERFSLILESASTNQTSMYLCASGLPPAGEGEQYFGPGTRLTVT.

This chain uses TRBV11-2 with TRBJ2-4; no reliable D call. Germline assignment: CDR1 SGHAT and CDR2 FQNNGV. The CDR3 loop spans 16 amino acids. V lost 5 bases and J lost 1, with 15 bases in between. CDR3 loop: CASSPSALGAKNIQYF. The DNA for the CDR3 is TGTGCCAGCAGCCCTTCGGCCCTCGGGGCCAAAAACATTCAGTACTTC.

This clonotype was seen many times. The V and J genes are TRBV12-3 or TRBV12-4 and TRBJ2-3, with D possibly being TRBD2 (5 bases). The V end was cut by 4 bases, the J end by 6 bases, with 17 bases between. The CDR3 runs to 15 residues. The CDR3 sequence is CASSSDWTVGDTQYF. The CDR3 DNA follows: TGTGCCAGCAGTTCCGACTGGACTGTTGGGGATACGCAGTATTTT.

This clonotype was recorded a few times. This chain connects TRBV6-5 to TRBJ2-7; 9 bases are a match to TRBD2. Germline loops: CDR1 MNHEY, CDR2 SVGAGI. There are 14 residues in the CDR3. V lost 5 bases, J lost 3 bases, and 5 bases stayed unmatched. The CDR3 loop reads CASSPGTSNYEQYF. CDR3 DNA: TGTGCCAGCAGTCCCGGGACTAGCAACTACGAGCAGTACTTC.

As for this clonotype: No conserved phenylalanine or tryptophan is present at the end of the CDR3, so a read error is the likely explanation. The DNA is omitted, as the CDR3 cannot be located on it reliably, and the CDR3 follows TCRdb's listing. The rearrangement joins TRBV11-2 to TRBJ2-7. Germline-derived CDR1 and CDR2 are SGHAT and FQNNGV. Counting both end residues, the CDR3 totals 15 amino acids. This CDR3 is CASSLNLGVIYEHYL.

In nucleotides, the CDR3 is TGTGCCAGCAGCAAGACCAGGGACAGGGTTGACTATGGCTACACCTTC. The encoded protein is CASSKTRDRVDYGYTF. V and J are TRBV7-9 and TRBJ1-2; 9 bases match TRBD1. The CDR3 length is 16 residues. Looked up from germline, CDR1 is SEHNR and CDR2 is FQNEAQ (reference sequence). V was pared by 5 bases and J by 3 bases, with 10 bases of the junction left unmatched.

As regards this clonotype: The junction shows a germline mismatch at one end, possibly a read error. The chain carries TRBV5-6 and TRBJ1-5, with a possible D match to TRBD1 (5 bases). The CDR3 covers 16 residues. The germline V gene has CDR1 SGHDT and CDR2 YYEEEE. The CDR3 sequence is CTSSLGGIYSNQLQHF. CDR3 in DNA: TGTACCAGCAGCTTGGGGGGGATTTATAGCAATCAGCTCCAGCATTTT.

This clonotype was seen just once. Compared with germline, one end of the junction differs, possibly owing to a read error. This chain uses TRBV7-9 with TRBJ2-2; no clear D gene. The CDR3 length is 17 residues. The germline V gene encodes CDR1 SEHNR and CDR2 FQNEAQ (reference sequence). In DNA, the CDR3 is TGTGCCAGCAGCGCACGTCAGGAGTTCGCGAACATCGGGGAGCTGTTTTTT. Translated: CASSARQEFANIGELFF. The entire variable domain, with the rest obtained from reference TRBV7-9 and TRBJ2-2, is as follows: DTGVSQNPRHKITKRGQNVTFRCDPISEHNRLYWYRQTLGQGPEFLTYFQNEAQLEKSRLLSDRFSAERPKGSFSTLEIQRTEQGDSAMYLCASSARQEFANIGELFFGEGSRLTVL.

About this clonotype itself: At one end, the junction sequence differs from germline, possibly due to a read error. This rearrangement joins TRBV29-1 to TRBJ2-7, with D possibly called TRBD1 or TRBD2 (6 bases each). Germline V gene lookup returns CDR1 SQVTM and CDR2 ANQGSEA. The CDR3 has 11 amino acids. CDR3 protein: CSVGGGHEQYF. CDR3 bases: TGTAGCGTTGGAGGGGGTCATGAGCAGTACTTC.

This clonotype was counted many times. A much more abundant neighbour one base away suggests this may be a read error. V gene TRBV5-6 combines with J gene TRBJ1-2; D not certain. The germline V gene has CDR1 SGHDT and CDR2 YYEEEE. The CDR3 runs 13 residues. V lost 0 bases and J 4 bases, leaving 7 bases between the germline ends. In DNA, the CDR3 is TGTGCCAGCAGCTTGGGAGTTAGCTATGGCTACACCTTC. Amino acid sequence: CASSLGVSYGYTF.

The V call is TRBV6-6, the J call TRBJ2-3, with 7 bases lining up with TRBD2. CDR1 MNHNY and CDR2 SVGAGI come from the germline V gene (reference sequence). The V and J ends lost 7 bases and 5 bases, in that order; junction bases with no gene match: 9. There are 14 residues in the CDR3. CDR3: CASIYSGNIDTQYF. CDR3 nucleotides: TGTGCCAGCATATACAGCGGGAATATAGATACGCAGTATTTT.

Worth noting for this clonotype: The CDR3 does not close with the conserved phenylalanine or tryptophan, likely indicating a read error. The gene calls are TRBV29-1 and TRBJ1-4; D remains ambiguous. Germline loops: CDR1 SQVTM, CDR2 ANQGSEA. The CDR3 extends over 10 amino acids. Trimming cost V 7 bases and J 6 bases, with 6 bases left between them. CDR3 bases: TGCAGCGCTTTGGATGAAAAACTGTTTCTT. This codes for CSALDEKLFL.